This T cell receptor delta chain is from a study of γδ T cells in repeated Plasmodium falciparum infection. Study details: Sampling occurred at baseline, pre-infection for selected infections, and 21 days post-infection.

Both TRG and TRD chains were sequenced from each sorted sample. With CATT, TCRdb re-called clones from the multiplex PCR reads. The table has around 82,000 delta-chain clones, around 1.4% seen once. With respect to this clone: Its matching antigen is unknown. A read error likely explains why the TCRdb protein, taken from a much larger clone, differs from this DNA's translation at residue 14; the protein shown is translated from the DNA.

Gammadelta T cells were flow-sorted from PBMC into Vgamma9/Vdelta2+ and Vdelta2-negative populations for bulk analysis. The CDR3 length is 16 residues. Germline V CDR1 and CDR2: TVYSNPD, GDNSRS (reference sequence). Findings and limits, study-wide: Compared with Australian children, Malian Vdelta2-negative repertoires seemed more clonal, less diverse, less shared.

The V segment is TRDV3, and no J call was made; TRDD3 was called by the table and not checked on the DNA. This clonotype originated in a pool of human donors (malaria-infected and uninfected, not separated). Sample: gamma-delta T cells from blood. The CDR3 spells CAFTPGGLRHTDKPIF. The CDR3 nucleotides read TGTGCCTTTACCCCAGGGGGCCTTCGGCATACCGATAAACCCATCTTT.